A single sample gave rise to the 8 T cell receptor beta chains below, sequenced in a study of blood T cell repertoires in COVID-19. The repertoire was sequenced with immunoSEQ multiplex PCR; TCRdb's copy has only in-frame clones and lacks some. The profile shows about 160,000 clones, around 86% of them singletons. Sequencing input: peripheral blood. Receptor source: a man in his 70s with acute or convalescent COVID-19.

The rearrangement links TRBV6-4 to TRBJ2-6; D is possibly TRBD1 (6 bases). The germline V gene has CDR1 MRHNA and CDR2 SNTAGT. V was pared by 4 bases and J by 0 bases, with 10 bases between. This CDR3 region has 16 residues. CDR3 DNA: TGTGCCAGCAGTGTGGACAGTAGCTCTGGGGCCAACGTCCTGACTTTC. Translating gives CASSVDSSSGANVLTF.

The rearrangement joins TRBV2 to TRBJ1-1; 7 bases align to TRBD1. Germline lookup yields CDR1 SNHLY and CDR2 FYNNEI. This CDR3 region has 13 residues. J lost 0 bases, V lost 10 bases, and 5 bases had no gene match. DNA for the CDR3: TGTGCCACCCGGGACAGCCTGAACACTGAAGCTTTCTTT. Protein: CATRDSLNTEAFF.

The V and J genes are TRBV28 and TRBJ1-6, with D possibly being TRBD1 (6 bases). Trimming took 3 bases from V and 5 from J, leaving 14 bases between them. The CDR3 length is 16 residues. From germline, CDR1 is MDHEN and CDR2 SYDVKM. The CDR3, as DNA: TGTGCCAGCAGTTTCCCAGGGACACTTAATAATTCACCCCTCCACTTT. This codes for CASSFPGTLNNSPLHF.

The genes are TRBV28 and TRBJ2-7; TRBD2 is a possible D gene (6 bases). CDR3 size: 15 residues. In germline, CDR1 is MDHEN, CDR2 SYDVKM. V shed 2 bases and J shed 2 bases, with 13 bases lying between them. The CDR3 region is CASSLNPGGTYEQYF. CDR3 DNA sequence: TGTGCCAGCAGTTTAAACCCCGGGGGAACCTACGAGCAGTACTTC. Filled out from reference TRBV28 and TRBJ2-7, the complete variable domain reads DVKVTQSSRYLVKRTGEKVFLECVQDMDHENMFWYRQDPGLGLRLIYFSYDVKMKEKGDIPEGYSVSREKKERFSLILESASTNQTSMYLCASSLNPGGTYEQYFGPGTRLTVT.

The rearrangement uses TRBV10-3 and TRBJ1-1; no clear D gene. Germline assignment: CDR1 ENHRY and CDR2 SYGVKD. The CDR3 is 13 amino acids. The V gene lost 4 bases and the J gene lost 4 bases, with 10 bases spanning the gap. The CDR3 nucleotides read TGTGCCATCAGTGTGAGGGTGGGCACTGAAGCTTTCTTT. Protein product: CAISVRVGTEAFF.

The V gene is TRBV7-2, the J gene TRBJ2-5, with D possibly matching TRBD1 (6 bases). The length of the CDR3 is 14 residues. Trimming left V 2 bases short and J 2 bases short, with 9 bases between. The germline CDR1 and CDR2 sequences are SGHTA and FQGNSA. The CDR3 spells CASSLSRGQETQYF. CDR3 coding DNA: TGTGCCAGCAGCTTATCCAGGGGTCAAGAGACCCAGTACTTC.

The chain links TRBV14 to TRBJ2-1, with 13 nucleotides matching TRBD2. Germline-derived CDR1 and CDR2 are SGHDN and FVKESK. V dropped 0 bases and J dropped 3; count of bases not matched to a gene: 5. CDR3 length: 18 residues. The CDR3 bases are TGTGCCAGCAGCCAAGATCGTGGACTAGCGGGAGACTACAATGAGCAGTTCTTC. As protein: CASSQDRGLAGDYNEQFF.

This clone was recorded once. The chain combines TRBV7-6 with TRBJ2-1, with 9 bases fitting TRBD1. The CDR3 is made up of 16 amino acids. V lost 5 bases, J lost 4 bases, and 9 bases stayed unmatched. Germline values: CDR1 SGHVS, CDR2 FNYEAQ. The CDR3, as DNA: TGTGCCAGCAGCCAAGAGACAGGGGGAAAGTACAATGAGCAGTTCTTC. Its translation is CASSQETGGKYNEQFF.